The 9 T cell receptor beta chains below were found in one sample sequenced in a study of cytomegalovirus exposure and HLA in healthy donors. It was with 60 Vbeta and 13 Jbeta primers that the PCR ran. Using immunoSEQ multiplex PCR, the repertoire was profiled, and TCRdb retains in-frame clones only, with some absent. Among some 150,000 clones listed, more than 75% were seen once. The sample consisted of PBMCs. The receptors derive from a man between 18 and 35 years old in good health and CMV-seronegative.

The chain recombines TRBV6-1 with TRBJ1-2, with D unresolved. Trimming left V 4 bases short and J 3 bases short, with 12 bases between. This CDR3 has 14 amino acids. The germline gives CDR1 MNHNS, CDR2 SASEGT. This CDR3 reads CASSGLRRDYGYTF. The CDR3 bases are TGTGCCAGCAGTGGACTTCGACGGGACTATGGCTACACCTTC.

The rearrangement joins TRBV6-5 to TRBJ1-2, with D maybe TRBD1 (5 bases). CDR1 is MNHEY and CDR2 is SVGAGI in the germline V gene. V was pared by 2 bases and J by 6 bases, with 19 bases between. This CDR3 has 16 amino acids. Written as DNA, the CDR3 is TGTGCCAGCAGTTACGCCTACGGGCAGGGAATACATGGCTACACCTTC. It translates to CASSYAYGQGIHGYTF.

The chain uses TRBV28 and TRBJ1-3; 9 bases match TRBD1. CDR3 length: 14 amino acids. Germline CDR1 is MDHEN and CDR2 is SYDVKM. V dropped 6 bases and J dropped 8; count of bases not matched to a gene: 8. The DNA for the CDR3 is TGTGCCAGCAGAGTACAGGGGGCGGTGGACACCATATATTTT. It encodes CASRVQGAVDTIYF.

The chain carries TRBV27 and TRBJ2-7, with TRBD2 as a possible D gene (5 bases). V was clipped by 6 bases and J by 4 bases, with 13 bases between them. Germline values: CDR1 MNHEY, CDR2 SMNVEV (reference sequence). The CDR3 spans 13 residues. The CDR3 is CASRREGAYEQYF. For the CDR3, the DNA is TGTGCCAGCAGACGCGAGGGCGCATACGAGCAGTACTTC.

The chain uses TRBV7-6 and TRBJ2-3; the match to TRBD1 covers 9 bases. Germline V CDR1 and CDR2: SGHVS, FNYEAQ. The CDR3 totals 16 residues. The V and J ends lost 5 bases and 3 bases, in that order; junction bases with no gene match: 9. The CDR3 protein is CASSHQPGQGTDTQYF. The DNA for the CDR3 is TGTGCCAGCAGCCACCAACCGGGACAGGGTACAGATACGCAGTATTTT. Supplemented by reference TRBV7-6 and TRBJ2-3, the full variable domain reads GAGVSQSPRYKVTKRGQDVALRCDPISGHVSLYWYRQALGQGPEFLTYFNYEAQQDKSGLPNDRFSAERPEGSISTLTIQRTEQRDSAMYRCASSHQPGQGTDTQYFGPGTRLTVL.

This clone turned up a few times. V gene TRBV18 combines with J gene TRBJ1-1, with D perhaps TRBD1 (5 bases). The CDR3 extends over 13 amino acids. The V and J ends lost 6 bases and 1 base respectively, with 9 bases between them. From germline, CDR1 is KGHSH and CDR2 LQKENI. Here the CDR3 reads CASSPTGNTEAFF. In DNA form, the CDR3 reads TGTGCCAGCTCCCCCACAGGGAACACTGAAGCTTTCTTT.

CDR3 nucleotides: TGTGCCTGGAGGGAAGCGGAAGCCTTATACAATGAGCAGTTCTTC. It is translated as CAWREAEALYNEQFF. The chain has TRBV30 and TRBJ2-1; D might be TRBD2 (5 bases). Germline values: CDR1 GTSNPN, CDR2 SVGIG (reference sequence). V was clipped by 3 bases and J by 4 bases, with 16 bases between them. The CDR3 consists of 15 residues. The full variable domain, with the rest looked up from reference TRBV30 and TRBJ2-1, is SQTIHQWPATLVQPVGSPLSLECTVEGTSNPNLYWYRQAAGRGLQLLFYSVGIGQISSEVPQNLSASRPQDRQFILSSKKLLLSDSGFYLCAWREAEALYNEQFFGPGTRLTVL.

V and J are TRBV5-1 and TRBJ1-2; 10 bases agree with TRBD1. The CDR3 extends over 17 amino acids. V dropped 0 bases and J dropped 6; count of bases not matched to a gene: 11. Germline V gene sequence: CDR1 SGHRS, CDR2 YFSETQ. Written as DNA, the CDR3 is TGCGCCAGCAGCTTGGGGAGGACAGGGGGTTCGTCTAATGGCTACACCTTC. Its translation is CASSLGRTGGSSNGYTF. The complete variable domain, with remaining parts taken from reference TRBV5-1 and TRBJ1-2, reads KAGVTQTPRYLIKTRGQQVTLSCSPISGHRSVSWYQQTPGQGLQFLFEYFSETQRNKGNFPGRFSGRQFSNSRSEMNVSTLELGDSALYLCASSLGRTGGSSNGYTFGSGTRLTVV.

This clone was recorded only once. This chain joins TRBV27 and TRBJ1-2, with TRBD1 matching 10 bases. V shed 6 bases and J 2 bases; nucleotides not matched to a gene: 3. The CDR3 length is 14 residues. CDR1 MNHEY and CDR2 SMNVEV come from the germline V gene (reference sequence). This chain's CDR3 is CASRGQGYNYGYTF. DNA of the CDR3: TGTGCCAGCAGGGGACAGGGGTACAACTATGGCTACACCTTC.